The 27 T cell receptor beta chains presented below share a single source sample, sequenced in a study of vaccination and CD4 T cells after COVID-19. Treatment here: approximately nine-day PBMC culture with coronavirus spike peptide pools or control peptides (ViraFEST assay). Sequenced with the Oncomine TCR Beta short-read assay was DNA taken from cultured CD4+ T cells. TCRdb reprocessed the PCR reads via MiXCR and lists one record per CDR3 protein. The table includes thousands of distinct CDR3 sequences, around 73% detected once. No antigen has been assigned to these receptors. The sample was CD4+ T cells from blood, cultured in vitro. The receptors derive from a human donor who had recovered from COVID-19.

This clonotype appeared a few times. DNA of the CDR3: TGCACCAGCAGCCCTTTTCTACTAGCGGGGGGTTACAATGAGCAGTTCTTC. Its translation: CTSSPFLLAGGYNEQFF. The rearrangement links TRBV1 to TRBJ2-1; the table's TRBD2 call for D was not verified on the DNA. TRBV1 is a recognized pseudogene. CDR3 length: 17 residues.

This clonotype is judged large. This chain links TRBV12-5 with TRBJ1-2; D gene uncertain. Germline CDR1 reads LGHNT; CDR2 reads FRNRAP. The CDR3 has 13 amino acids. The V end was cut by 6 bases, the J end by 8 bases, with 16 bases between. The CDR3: CASGEGSVKGYTF. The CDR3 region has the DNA TGTGCTAGTGGCGAGGGTTCGGTGAAGGGCTACACCTTC.

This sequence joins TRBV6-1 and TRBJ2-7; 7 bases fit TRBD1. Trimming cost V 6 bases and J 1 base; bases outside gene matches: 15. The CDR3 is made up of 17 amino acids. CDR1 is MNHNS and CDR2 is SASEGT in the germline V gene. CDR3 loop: CASRRPVGTVSSYEQYF. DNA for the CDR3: TGTGCCAGCAGAAGACCTGTTGGGACAGTTTCATCCTACGAGCAGTACTTC.

CDR3 in DNA: TGTGCCAGTAACGGGGAGAAGTTTAGCAATCAGCCCCAGCATTTT. This sequence encodes CASNGEKFSNQPQHF. The rearrangement joins TRBV19 to TRBJ1-5; D not resolved. Per the germline V gene, CDR1 is LNHDA and CDR2 is SQIVND (reference sequence). V gave up 7 bases and J gave up 0 bases, with 13 bases separating them. There are 15 residues in the CDR3. The whole variable domain, filled in from reference TRBV19 and TRBJ1-5, reads DGGITQSPKYLFRKEGQNVTLSCEQNLNHDAMYWYRQDPGQGLRLIYYSQIVNDFQKGDIAEGYSVSREKKESFPLTVTSAQKNPTAFYLCASNGEKFSNQPQHFGDGTRLSIL.

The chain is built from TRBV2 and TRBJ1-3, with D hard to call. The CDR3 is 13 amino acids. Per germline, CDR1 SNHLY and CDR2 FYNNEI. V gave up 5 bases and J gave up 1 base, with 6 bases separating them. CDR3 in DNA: TGTGCCAGCAGTTCAGGTTCTGGAAACACCATATATTTT. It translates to CASSSGSGNTIYF.

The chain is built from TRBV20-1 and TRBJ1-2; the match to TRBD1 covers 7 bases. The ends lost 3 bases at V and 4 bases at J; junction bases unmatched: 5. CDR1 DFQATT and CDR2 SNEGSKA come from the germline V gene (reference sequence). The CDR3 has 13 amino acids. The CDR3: CSARLSGGYGYTF. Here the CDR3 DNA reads TGCAGTGCTAGGTTGTCAGGGGGCTATGGCTACACCTTC.

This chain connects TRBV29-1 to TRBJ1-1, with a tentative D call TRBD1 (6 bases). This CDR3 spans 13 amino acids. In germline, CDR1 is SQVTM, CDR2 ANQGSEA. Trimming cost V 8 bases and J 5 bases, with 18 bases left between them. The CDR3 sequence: CSSTSGGATEAFF. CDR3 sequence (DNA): TGCAGCTCCACCAGCGGGGGCGCGACTGAAGCTTTCTTT.

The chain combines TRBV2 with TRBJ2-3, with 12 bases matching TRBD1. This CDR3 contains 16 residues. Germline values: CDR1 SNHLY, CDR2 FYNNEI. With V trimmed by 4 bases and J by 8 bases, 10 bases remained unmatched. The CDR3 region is CASSADRDRGLGTQYF. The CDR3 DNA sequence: TGTGCCAGCAGTGCCGACCGGGACAGGGGGCTAGGTACGCAGTATTTT.

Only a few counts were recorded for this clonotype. CDR3 region: CASSPDFNGYTF. The DNA for the CDR3 is TGTGCCAGCTCCCCGGATTTCAATGGCTACACCTTC. This rearrangement joins TRBV2 to TRBJ1-2; D is undetermined. Trimming took off 8 bases at V and 6 bases at J, with 13 bases between the two ends. From germline, CDR1 is SNHLY and CDR2 FYNNEI. The CDR3 is made up of 12 amino acids.

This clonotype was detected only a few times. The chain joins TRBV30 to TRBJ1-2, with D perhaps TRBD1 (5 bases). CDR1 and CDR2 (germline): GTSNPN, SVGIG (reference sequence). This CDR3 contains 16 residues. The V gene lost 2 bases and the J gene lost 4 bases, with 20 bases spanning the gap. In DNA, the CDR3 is TGTGCCTGGAGTCGAGGCGGGGGGGAGCGCATCTATGGCTACACCTTC. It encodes CAWSRGGGERIYGYTF.

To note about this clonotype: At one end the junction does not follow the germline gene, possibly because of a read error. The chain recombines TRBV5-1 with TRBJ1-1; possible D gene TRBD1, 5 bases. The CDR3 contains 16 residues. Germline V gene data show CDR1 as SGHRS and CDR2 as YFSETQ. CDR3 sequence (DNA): TGCGCCAGCAGCTTGGTCGGAAGTCCAGGGAGGACTGAAGCTTTGTTT. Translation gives CASSLVGSPGRTEALF. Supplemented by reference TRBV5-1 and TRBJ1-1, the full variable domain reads KAGVTQTPRYLIKTRGQQVTLSCSPISGHRSVSWYQQTPGQGLQFLFEYFSETQRNKGNFPGRFSGRQFSNSRSEMNVSTLELGDSALYLCASSLVGSPGRTEALFGQGTRLTVV.

CDR3: CSARDSSGYTPDTQYF. The CDR3, as DNA: TGCAGTGCTAGAGATTCGAGCGGATACACACCCGATACGCAGTATTTT. The rearrangement links TRBV20-1 to TRBJ2-3, with D perhaps matching TRBD2 (5 bases). Germline CDR1 reads DFQATT; CDR2 reads SNEGSKA (reference sequence). V was cut by 0 bases and J by 6 bases, with 19 bases left in between. CDR3 length: 16 amino acids.

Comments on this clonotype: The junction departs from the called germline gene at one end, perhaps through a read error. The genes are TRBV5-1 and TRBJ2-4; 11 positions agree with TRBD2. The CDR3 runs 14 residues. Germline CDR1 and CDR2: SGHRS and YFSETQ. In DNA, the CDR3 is TGCGCCAGCAGCGAAGTAGCGGGGGGGCTTCTTCAATACTTC. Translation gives CASSEVAGGLLQYF. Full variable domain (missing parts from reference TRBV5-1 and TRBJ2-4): KAGVTQTPRYLIKTRGQQVTLSCSPISGHRSVSWYQQTPGQGLQFLFEYFSETQRNKGNFPGRFSGRQFSNSRSEMNVSTLELGDSALYLCASSEVAGGLLQYFGAGTRLSVL.

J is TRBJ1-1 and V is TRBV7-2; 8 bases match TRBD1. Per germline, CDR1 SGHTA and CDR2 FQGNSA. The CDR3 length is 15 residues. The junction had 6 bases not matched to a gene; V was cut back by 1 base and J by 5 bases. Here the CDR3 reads CASSLVQGAGTEAFF. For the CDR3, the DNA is TGTGCCAGCAGCTTAGTCCAGGGGGCTGGAACTGAAGCTTTCTTT.

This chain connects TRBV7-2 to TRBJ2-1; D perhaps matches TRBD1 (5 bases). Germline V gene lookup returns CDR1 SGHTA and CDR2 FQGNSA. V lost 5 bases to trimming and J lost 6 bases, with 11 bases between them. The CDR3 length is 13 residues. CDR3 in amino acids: CASSLQVPNEQFF. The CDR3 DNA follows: TGTGCCAGCAGCCTACAGGTCCCCAATGAGCAGTTCTTC.

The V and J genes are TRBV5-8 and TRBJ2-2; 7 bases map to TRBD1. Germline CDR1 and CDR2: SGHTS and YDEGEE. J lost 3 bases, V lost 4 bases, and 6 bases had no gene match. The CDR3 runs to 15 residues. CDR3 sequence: CASSPRDSYTGELFF. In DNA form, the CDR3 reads TGTGCCAGCAGCCCCCGGGACAGCTACACCGGGGAGCTGTTTTTT.

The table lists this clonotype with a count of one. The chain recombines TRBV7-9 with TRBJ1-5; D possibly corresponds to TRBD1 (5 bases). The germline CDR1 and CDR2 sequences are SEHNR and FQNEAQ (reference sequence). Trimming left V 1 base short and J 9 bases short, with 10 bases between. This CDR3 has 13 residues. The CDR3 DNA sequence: TGTGCCAGCAGCTTAGGGGGCGGGGGGCCCCAGCATTTT. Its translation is CASSLGGGGPQHF.

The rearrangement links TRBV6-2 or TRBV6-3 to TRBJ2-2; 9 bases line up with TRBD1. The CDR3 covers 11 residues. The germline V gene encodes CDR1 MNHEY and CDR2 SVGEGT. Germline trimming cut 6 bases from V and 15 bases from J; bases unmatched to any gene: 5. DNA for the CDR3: TGTGCCAGCAGAGAGACAGGGGGATTGTTTTTT. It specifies CASRETGGLFF.

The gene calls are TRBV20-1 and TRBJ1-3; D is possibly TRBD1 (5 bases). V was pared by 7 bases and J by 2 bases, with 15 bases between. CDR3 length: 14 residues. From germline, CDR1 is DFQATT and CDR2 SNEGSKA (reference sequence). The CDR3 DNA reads TGCAGTGTGCGACAGTCCGCGGCTGGAAACACCATATATTTT. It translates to CSVRQSAAGNTIYF.

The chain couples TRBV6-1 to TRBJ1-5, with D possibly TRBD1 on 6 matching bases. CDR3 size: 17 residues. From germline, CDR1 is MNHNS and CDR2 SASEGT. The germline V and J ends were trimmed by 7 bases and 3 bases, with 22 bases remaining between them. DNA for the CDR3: TGTGCCAGCAAGCCCGCAGGGGCCCTCTCCCTCAATCAGCCCCAGCATTTT. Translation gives CASKPAGALSLNQPQHF.

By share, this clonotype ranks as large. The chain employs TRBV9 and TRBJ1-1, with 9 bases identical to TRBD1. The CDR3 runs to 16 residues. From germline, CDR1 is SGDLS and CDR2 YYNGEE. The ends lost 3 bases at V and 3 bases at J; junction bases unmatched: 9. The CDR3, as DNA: TGTGCCAGCAGCGGGCGACAGGGGGGTACGCACACTGAAGCTTTCTTT. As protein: CASSGRQGGTHTEAFF.

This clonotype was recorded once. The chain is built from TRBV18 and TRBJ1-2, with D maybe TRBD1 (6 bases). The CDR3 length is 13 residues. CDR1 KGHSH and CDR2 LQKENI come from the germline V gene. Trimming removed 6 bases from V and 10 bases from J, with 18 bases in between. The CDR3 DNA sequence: TGTGCCAGCTCGAACAGGGAAGGAGAGGCCTACACCTTC. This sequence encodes CASSNREGEAYTF.

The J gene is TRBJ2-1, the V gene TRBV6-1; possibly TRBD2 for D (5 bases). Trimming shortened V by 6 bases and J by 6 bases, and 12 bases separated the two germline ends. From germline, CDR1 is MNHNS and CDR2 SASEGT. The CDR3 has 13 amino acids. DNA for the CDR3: TGTGCCAGCAGACCGGGGTATGTCAATGAGCAGTTCTTC. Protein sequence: CASRPGYVNEQFF.

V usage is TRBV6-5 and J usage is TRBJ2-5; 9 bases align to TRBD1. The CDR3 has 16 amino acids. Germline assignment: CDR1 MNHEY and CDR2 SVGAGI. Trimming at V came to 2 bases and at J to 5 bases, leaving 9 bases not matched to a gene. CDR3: CASSYDAGQGRETQYF. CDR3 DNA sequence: TGTGCCAGCAGTTACGACGCTGGACAGGGGAGGGAGACCCAGTACTTC.

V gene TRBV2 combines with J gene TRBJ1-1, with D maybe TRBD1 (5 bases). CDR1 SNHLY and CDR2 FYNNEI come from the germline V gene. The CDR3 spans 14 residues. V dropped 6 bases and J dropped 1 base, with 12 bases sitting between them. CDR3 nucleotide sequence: TGTGCCAGCAGGTCCAAACAGGCGAACACTGAAGCTTTCTTT. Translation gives CASRSKQANTEAFF.

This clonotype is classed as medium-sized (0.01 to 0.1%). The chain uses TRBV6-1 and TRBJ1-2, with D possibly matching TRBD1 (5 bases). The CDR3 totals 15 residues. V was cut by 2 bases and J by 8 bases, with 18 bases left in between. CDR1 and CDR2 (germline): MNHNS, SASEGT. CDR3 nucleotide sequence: TGTGCCAGCAGTGAAAGGCCAGGGTCCCTGGAAGGCTACACCTTC. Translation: CASSERPGSLEGYTF.

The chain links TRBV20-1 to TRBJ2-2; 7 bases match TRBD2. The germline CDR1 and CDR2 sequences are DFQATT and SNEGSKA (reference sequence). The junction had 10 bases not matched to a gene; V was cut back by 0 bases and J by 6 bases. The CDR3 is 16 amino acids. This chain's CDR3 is CSARDPTSAFSGELFF. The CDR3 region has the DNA TGCAGTGCTAGAGATCCAACTAGCGCCTTCTCCGGGGAGCTGTTTTTT.